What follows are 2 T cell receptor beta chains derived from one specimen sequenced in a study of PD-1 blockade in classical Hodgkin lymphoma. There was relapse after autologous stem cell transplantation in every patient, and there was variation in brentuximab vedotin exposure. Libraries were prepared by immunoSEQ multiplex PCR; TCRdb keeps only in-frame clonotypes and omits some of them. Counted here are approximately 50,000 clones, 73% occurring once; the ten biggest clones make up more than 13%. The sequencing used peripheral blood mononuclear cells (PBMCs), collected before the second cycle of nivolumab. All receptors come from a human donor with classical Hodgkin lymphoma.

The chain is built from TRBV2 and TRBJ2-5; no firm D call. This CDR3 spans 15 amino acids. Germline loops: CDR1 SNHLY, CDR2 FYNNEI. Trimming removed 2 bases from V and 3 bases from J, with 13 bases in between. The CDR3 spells CASSEWQRVEETQYF. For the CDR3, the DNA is TGTGCCAGCAGTGAATGGCAGCGCGTAGAAGAGACCCAGTACTTC. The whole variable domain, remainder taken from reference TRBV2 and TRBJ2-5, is EPEVTQTPSHQVTQMGQEVILRCVPISNHLYFYWYRQILGQKVEFLVSFYNNEISEKSEIFDDQFSVERPDGSNFTLKIRSTKLEDSAMYFCASSEWQRVEETQYFGPGTRLLVL.

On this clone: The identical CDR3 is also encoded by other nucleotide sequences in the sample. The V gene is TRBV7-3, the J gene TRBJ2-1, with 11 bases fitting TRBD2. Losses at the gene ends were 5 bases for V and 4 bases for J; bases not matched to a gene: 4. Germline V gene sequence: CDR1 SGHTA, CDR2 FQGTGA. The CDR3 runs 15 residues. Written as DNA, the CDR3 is TGTGCCAGCAGCGCCACTAGCGGGAGTTACAATGAGCAGTTCTTC. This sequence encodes CASSATSGSYNEQFF. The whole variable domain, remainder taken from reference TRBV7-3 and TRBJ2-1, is GAGVSQTPSNKVTEKGKYVELRCDPISGHTALYWYRQSLGQGPEFLIYFQGTGAADDSGLPNDRFFAVRPEGSVSTLKIQRTERGDSAVYLCASSATSGSYNEQFFGPGTRLTVL.